This T cell receptor beta chain stems from a study of blood T cell repertoires in COVID-19. Study-level background: Samples representing acute and convalescent COVID-19 were sourced from the United States, Italy and Spain.

CDR1 is MNHEY, CDR2 SMNVEV, per germline (reference sequence). Trimming removed 3 bases from V and 4 bases from J, with 4 bases in between. The CDR3 runs to 12 residues. Authors' analysis steps: Amplification with reference gene primers provided the estimates of nucleated cell counts. Generated by immunoSEQ multiplex PCR, the TCRdb table keeps only in-frame clones and is missing some. Clone size and the V and J calls come from that table; the DNA yielded D and trimming. The sample includes 300,000 to 400,000 clones, approximately 88% seen only once; the top ten take more than 3%. The V gene is TRBV27, the J gene TRBJ1-5; no firm D call. This clonotype was obtained from a woman between 50 and 59 years old with active or convalescent COVID-19. The sample taken for sequencing was peripheral blood. DNA of the CDR3: TGTGCCAGCAGTTTTTCGAATCAGCCCCAGCATTTT. Residues: CASSFSNQPQHF.